This T cell receptor (beta chain) was sequenced in a study of shared clonotypes between healthy human individuals. Germline CDR1 LNHNV, CDR2 YYDKDF (reference sequence). CDR3 size: 16 residues. The trim removed 5 bases at V and 5 bases at J, leaving 12 bases unmatched. The assay was immunoSEQ multiplex PCR, and TCRdb's table has in-frame clones only and misses some. Found here are 2 million to 3 million clones, 93% of them singletons; the top ten hold 0.35% to 0.45%. The receptor was isolated from a man aged 18 to 35 in good health. Some clones in this sample may be carry-over from other donors' samples. Sequenced: naive CD4+ T cells from PBMCs. This sample's subset: CD45RA+ positively selected. The chain employs TRBV15 and TRBJ2-5; 9 bases are shared with TRBD1. The CDR3 sequence: CATSPLPGQGWETQYF. The CDR3 DNA sequence: TGTGCCACCAGCCCTTTACCAGGACAGGGGTGGGAGACCCAGTACTTC. Full variable domain (remainder filled in from reference TRBV15 and TRBJ2-5): DAMVIQNPRYQVTQFGKPVTLSCSQTLNHNVMYWYQQKSSQAPKLLFHYYDKDFNNEADTPDNFQSRRPNTSFCFLDIRSPGLGDTAMYLCATSPLPGQGWETQYFGPGTRLLVL.